The 20 T cell receptor beta chains presented below share a single source sample, sequenced in a study of CD8 T cells in ankylosing spondylitis. General observations from the study: Characteristic, it appeared, of ankylosing spondylitis blood was a TCR beta motif of fewer than 10 highly homologous variants.

These receptors' targets are unknown. TCRdb independently ran MiXCR on the 5' RACE reads; one entry per CDR3 protein. This sample yields over 450,000 distinct CDR3 sequences, of which 10% to 15% are seen a single time; approximately 7% belongs to the top ten. The sequencing sample was made of blood, either unsorted or a sorted T cell fraction (not recorded which). These receptors were obtained from a male donor with ankylosing spondylitis.

The sample holds a few counts of this clonotype. V and J are TRBV29-1 and TRBJ2-1, with no clear D. V shed 0 bases and J shed 0 bases, with 9 bases lying between them. The CDR3 length is 15 residues. Germline V lookup: CDR1 SQVTM, CDR2 ANQGSEA. The CDR3: CSVEDLDSSYNEQFF. The CDR3 nucleotides are TGCAGCGTTGAAGATCTTGATAGCTCCTACAATGAGCAGTTCTTC.

This chain joins TRBV27 and TRBJ1-4; D is ambiguous. V lost 5 bases and J 3 bases, leaving 10 bases between the germline ends. This CDR3 contains 14 residues. Germline CDR1 and CDR2: MNHEY and SMNVEV (reference sequence). CDR3 in DNA: TGTGCCAGCAGTACACAGAGACCTAATGAAAAACTGTTTTTT. Its translation: CASSTQRPNEKLFF.

This clonotype appeared a few times. The chain joins TRBV2 to TRBJ2-7; TRBD2 is a possible D gene (6 bases). Trimming left V 3 bases short and J 4 bases short, with 16 bases between. The CDR3 is 15 amino acids. From germline, CDR1 is SNHLY and CDR2 FYNNEI. This CDR3 reads CASSEGTSDLYEQYF. The CDR3 DNA reads TGTGCCAGCAGTGAGGGGACTTCGGATTTATACGAGCAGTACTTC.

The rearrangement joins TRBV4-2 to TRBJ1-2; 12 positions match TRBD1. V shed 3 bases, J shed 3 bases, and the junction held 11 bases outside the gene matches. Per germline, CDR1 LGHNA and CDR2 YNFKEQ. The length of the CDR3 is 18 residues. CDR3 in amino acids: CASSQAAPGTGGDYGYTF. The DNA for the CDR3 is TGTGCCAGCAGCCAGGCCGCTCCCGGGACAGGGGGCGACTATGGCTACACCTTC.

This clonotype was recorded a few times. V gene TRBV4-1 combines with J gene TRBJ2-1; 7 nucleotides match TRBD2. CDR1 is MGHRA and CDR2 is YSYEKL in the germline V gene. V lost 5 bases to trimming and J lost 5 bases; unmatched junction nucleotides: 6. This CDR3 is built from 14 residues. CDR3 amino acids: CASSTVGGNNEQFF. The CDR3 DNA follows: TGCGCCAGCAGCACGGTGGGGGGGAACAATGAGCAGTTCTTC.

This clonotype has more than one count but fewer than ten. CDR3 DNA: TGCGCCAGCAGCTGGGGGGGGATGAACAATGAGCAGTTCTTC. This sequence encodes CASSWGGMNNEQFF. J is TRBJ2-1 and V is TRBV5-1, with TRBD2 matching 7 bases. The CDR3 runs 14 residues. V lost 3 bases and J lost 5; bases outside the gene matches: 5. From germline, CDR1 is SGHRS and CDR2 YFSETQ.

This clonotype was seen at least ten times. The rearrangement links TRBV2 to TRBJ2-5; D is unclear. In germline, CDR1 is SNHLY, CDR2 FYNNEI. V gave up 2 bases and J gave up 5 bases, with 9 bases separating them. The CDR3 loop spans 13 amino acids. CDR3 in DNA: TGTGCCAGCAGTGAATATGGTCCGGAGACCCAGTACTTC. Its translation is CASSEYGPETQYF.

This clonotype was recorded at least ten times. The rearrangement joins TRBV7-2 to TRBJ1-2; no clear D gene. The V end was cut by 1 base, the J end by 8 bases, with 14 bases between. CDR1 is SGHTA, CDR2 FQGNSA, per germline. The CDR3 covers 14 residues. The CDR3 DNA reads TGTGCCAGCAGCTTAGATTCGTCAGTGATCGGCTACACCTTC. It yields the protein CASSLDSSVIGYTF.

The chain couples TRBV15 to TRBJ2-1; tentative D call: TRBD2 (6 bases). CDR3 size: 15 residues. Germline CDR1 LNHNV, CDR2 YYDKDF (reference sequence). V lost 4 bases, J lost 8 bases, and 18 bases lay in between. The CDR3 DNA reads TGTGCCACCAGCATACGCGGGGCGCCTATCCATGAGCAGTTCTTC. This encodes CATSIRGAPIHEQFF.

This clonotype was seen more than once but under ten times. This sequence joins TRBV20-1 and TRBJ2-1; the D gene could be TRBD1 or TRBD2 (5 bases each). V lost 3 bases and J 2 bases, leaving 8 bases between the germline ends. From germline, CDR1 is DFQATT and CDR2 SNEGSKA (reference sequence). The CDR3 runs to 13 residues. The CDR3 loop is CSASRDPYNEQFF. The CDR3 coding sequence is TGCAGTGCTAGTAGGGACCCCTACAATGAGCAGTTCTTC.

The chain couples TRBV10-3 to TRBJ2-3, with 9 nucleotides matching TRBD1. The germline CDR1 and CDR2 sequences are ENHRY and SYGVKD. The CDR3 consists of 15 residues. The junction had 6 bases not matched to a gene; V was cut back by 6 bases and J by 2 bases. The CDR3 region is CAIRGTGSYTDTQYF. The CDR3 DNA is TGTGCCATCAGGGGGACAGGGTCCTACACAGATACGCAGTATTTT.

The chain links TRBV10-3 to TRBJ1-1, with D unresolved. The CDR3 spans 13 residues. The germline gives CDR1 ENHRY, CDR2 SYGVKD. Trimming took 6 bases from V and 3 from J, leaving 11 bases between them. The DNA for the CDR3 is TGTGCCATCAGGGGAGACGGGGACACTGAAGCTTTCTTT. Translated, it gives CAIRGDGDTEAFF.

There are many counts of this clonotype. The V call is TRBV24-1, the J call TRBJ2-3; TRBD2 matches at 9 bases. Germline V gene data show CDR1 as KGHDR and CDR2 as SFDVKD. Trimming cost V 6 bases and J 4 bases; bases outside gene matches: 10. The CDR3 covers 16 residues. CDR3 amino acids: CATSPSGILHSDTQYF. The CDR3 DNA sequence: TGTGCCACCAGTCCTAGCGGGATCCTACATTCAGATACGCAGTATTTT.

This clonotype was observed a few times. V usage is TRBV29-1 and J usage is TRBJ1-1, with D unresolved. V was pared by 6 bases and J by 4 bases, with 12 bases between. The CDR3 contains 12 residues. Germline CDR1 reads SQVTM; CDR2 reads ANQGSEA. The CDR3 is CSVFLLGTEAFF. The CDR3 DNA reads TGCAGCGTATTCTTGCTGGGCACTGAAGCTTTCTTT.

The sample holds a few counts of this clonotype. Here the CDR3 reads CASIPAGVAAPLHF. For the CDR3, the DNA is TGTGCCAGCATTCCGGCCGGGGTCGCGGCACCCCTCCACTTT. The chain carries TRBV12-3 or TRBV12-4 and TRBJ1-6; D remains ambiguous. The CDR3 is 14 residues long. Deletions cut 7 bases from V and 11 bases from J, with 18 bases between.

J is TRBJ2-1 and V is TRBV24-1; 14 nucleotides align to TRBD2. CDR1 is KGHDR and CDR2 is SFDVKD in the germline V gene. This CDR3 is 17 amino acids long. The V gene end was trimmed by 7 bases and the J gene end by 8 bases; junction bases not matched to a gene: 12. CDR3: CATSHSPTSGRGYEQFF. CDR3 bases: TGTGCCACCAGCCATTCGCCGACTAGCGGGAGGGGTTATGAGCAGTTCTTC.

The gene calls are TRBV6-6 and TRBJ1-1; D is uncertain. Germline V lookup: CDR1 MNHNY, CDR2 SVGAGI (reference sequence). V lost 4 bases, J lost 7 bases, and 13 bases lay in between. This CDR3 has 13 amino acids. The chain's CDR3 is CASSSHIQGEAFF. The DNA for the CDR3 is TGTGCCAGCAGTTCCCATATTCAAGGTGAAGCTTTCTTT.

V is TRBV5-8 and J is TRBJ2-5, with D perhaps TRBD2 (6 bases). The CDR3 contains 15 residues. Germline CDR1 reads SGHTS; CDR2 reads YDEGEE. V was clipped by 2 bases and J by 5 bases, with 16 bases between them. The CDR3 sequence is CASSFSGASVETQYF. DNA of the CDR3: TGTGCCAGCAGCTTCTCGGGAGCTTCAGTGGAGACCCAGTACTTC.

This clonotype was picked up a small number of times. V usage is TRBV20-1 and J usage is TRBJ1-4; perhaps TRBD1 as D (6 bases). The CDR3 sequence is 14 residues long. Per germline, CDR1 DFQATT and CDR2 SNEGSKA (reference sequence). The ends were cut back, 5 bases at V and 8 bases at J, with 18 bases in the middle. The CDR3 DNA is TGCAGTGCTCCCCGCACAGGGCTGAAAGAAAAACTGTTTTTT. Its protein product is CSAPRTGLKEKLFF.

V usage is TRBV7-8 and J usage is TRBJ1-1; D may be TRBD1 (5 bases). CDR3 length: 17 residues. Germline lookup yields CDR1 SGHVS and CDR2 FQNEAQ. V shed 1 base and J shed 0 bases, with 15 bases lying between them. This CDR3 reads CASSLVGTRPMNTEAFF. The CDR3 region has the DNA TGTGCCAGCAGCTTAGTGGGGACTCGCCCCATGAACACTGAAGCTTTCTTT.